The sequence of this T cell receptor beta chain was determined in a study of blood T cell repertoires in COVID-19 (TCRdb year 2020). In the study overall: Samples from collaborators originated in the United States, Italy and Spain and spanned both the acute and convalescent phases of COVID-19. The prospective study material was composed of cDNA or gDNA derived from T cells, B-cell-depleted T cells, or PBMCs. Deeply sampled blood TCRbeta repertoires from subjects exposed to, actively infected with, or recovered from COVID-19 were included in the dataset. The repertoires were released in a freely available public database intended as a resource for research on the immune response to SARS-CoV-2. The samples were drawn from the first 160 participants of the ongoing ImmuneRACE study and from 1,254 subjects provided by 6 global collaborators. A de-identified subject ID, COVID-19 status, age in years and sex were almost always included in the sample metadata. HLA class I and class II types, where available, came from metadata supplied by the sample provider rather than from assay-based typing.

The immunoSEQ Assay, a bias-controlled multiplex PCR, was used to amplify TCRbeta CDR3 regions from genomic DNA. Regarding the original processing steps: The number of nucleated cells in each sample was estimated from the amplification of reference gene primers within the assay. Sequence reads were collapsed and filtered to measure the absolute abundance of every unique TCRbeta CDR3 rearrangement. For each sample, productive Simpson clonality was calculated as the square root of Simpson's diversity index over productive rearrangements. Imported from immuneACCESS, the table was reduced by TCRdb to in-frame sequences with V and J called. These copies leave out some clones; in studies compared against another copy, an unresolved V gene accounts for under half, and the cause of the remainder is not known. The D gene and trimming were derived from the DNA, and the V and J assignments and clone size from that table. This sample is represented by nearly 95,000 clones; roughly 86% of them were singletons. In total, the top ten clones hold 7.4% of the sample.

Collaborating institutions collected whole blood in K2EDTA tubes following their own protocols. For TCRbeta analysis, collaborators shipped samples as frozen whole blood, isolated PBMCs, or DNA extracted from either of those sample types. The CDR3 runs 13 amino acids, cysteine and phenylalanine included. Solely the CDR3 DNA is kept, with 39 bases framed from the first base. V loses 9 bases of germline sequence and J loses 0 bases, and the interval between the two ends is 12 bases. From a lookup of the germline V gene (reference sequence), CDR1 and CDR2 are MNHEY and SMNVEV. Study-wide findings and limitations: How much clinical and demographic metadata was included differed by source and by participant, and the metadata was provided uncurated.

On this clone itself: What antigen it recognizes has not been identified. No clone much larger than this one lies a single base away; base qualities are absent.

The rearranged chain carries TRBV27 and TRBJ2-7; the D segment could be TRBD2, given 5 matching bases. This clonotype originated in a human donor with acute or convalescent COVID-19. The donor label of this sample is uncertain. The sequenced sample was peripheral blood. The CDR3 in this case is CASSRRPSYEQYF. The sequenced DNA is TGTGCCAGTAGCAGGAGGCCCTCCTACGAGCAGTACTTC.